This TCR beta chain originates from a study of CD8 T cells in ankylosing spondylitis. The CDR3 covers 20 residues. Germline V gene lookup returns CDR1 SGHNT and CDR2 YYREEE (reference sequence). The junction had 18 bases not matched to a gene; V was cut back by 3 bases and J by 0 bases. MiXCR, run by TCRdb on the 5' RACE reads, gives a single entry per CDR3 protein. The sample contains about 250,000 distinct CDR3 sequences, roughly 32% of which appear only once. As regards this clonotype: Its specificity is unknown.

Points from the study as a whole: Ankylosing spondylitis blood appeared to be characterized by a TCR beta motif of roughly eight highly homologous variants.

The receptor was derived from a male donor with ankylosing spondylitis or in good health (not recorded which). Material for sequencing was blood, either unsorted or a sorted T cell fraction (not recorded which). The rearrangement uses TRBV5-4 and TRBJ2-4, with TRBD1 matching 7 bases. CDR3 residues: CASSSRDSATAPIAKNIQYF. In nucleotides, the CDR3 is TGTGCCAGCAGCTCCCGGGACAGCGCTACTGCTCCCATAGCCAAAAACATTCAGTACTTC.